A single T cell receptor beta chain is shown here with its context. This sample is drawn from a study of blood T cell repertoires in COVID-19. Study summary: The United States, Italy and Spain were the sources of the acute and convalescent COVID-19 samples. The cDNA or gDNA used as material had been derived from T cells, B-cell-depleted T cells, or PBMCs.

V gave up 5 bases and J gave up 1 base, with 6 bases separating them. The CDR3 is 12 residues long. Seattle participants joined during active infection and were tracked over time. Original methodology: Estimated nucleated cell counts came from reference gene primer amplification. Only in-frame clones appear in the TCRdb table, and some are missing; sequencing was by immunoSEQ multiplex PCR. That table gives V, J and clone size, and the DNA gave D and trimming. The table shows around 300,000 clones, with 86% occurring only once. Sequenced sample: peripheral blood. The sequence came from a woman in her 70s with COVID-19, enrolled during active disease. The chain is built from TRBV12-3 or TRBV12-4 and TRBJ2-7; D not resolved. The DNA for the CDR3 is TGTGCCAGCAGTCAGACTTCCTACGAGCAGTACTTC. Encoded protein: CASSQTSYEQYF.